The text below deals with one T cell receptor beta chain. What this receptor recognizes is not known. Base qualities are missing; no much larger clone stands one base away. As encoded in the germline V gene (reference sequence), CDR1 is DFQATT while CDR2 is SNEGSKA. Taken from cysteine to phenylalanine, the CDR3 has 11 residues. CDR3 DNA is the only sequence kept; it has 33 bases, read in frame from the first base. A distance of 8 bases separates the germline ends of V and J, which lose 0 bases and 10 bases respectively. All of the isolated RNA was reverse transcribed with the High Capacity cDNA Reverse Transcription Kit, so expressed TCRB transcripts were sequenced. Deep immunoSEQ sequencing was applied to naive, central memory and regulatory T cell samples, giving an average of roughly 3.5 million total reads per sample. Sorted cells were lysed in RLT buffer and RNA was extracted with DNase-treated RNeasy Micro or Mini kits, depending on cell number. To prevent cross-contamination, each cell subset was processed individually, whereas patient and healthy donor samples were processed jointly. Using the immunoSEQ multiplex PCR, TCRB sequences were amplified from cDNA into 87-bp fragments spanning the CDR3 region. Amplicons were sequenced on the Illumina HiSeq platform. Under the source paper's analysis protocol: Synthetic template baselines were used to correct PCR bias computationally, reads within Hamming distance 2 were collapsed together, and singletons that could not be merged were discarded. By aligning reads against IMGT, V, D and J genes, CDR3 length, and insertions or deletions at six rearrangement sites were assigned. Clonotype counts were normalized to sorted cell number within each subset before computing true diversity and Gini coefficients with the tcR R package. The overlap coefficient, calculated on TCRB nucleotide sequences, was used to measure repertoire sharing. Out-of-frame TCRB sequences from naive cells were analyzed to stand in for the pre-selection repertoire. Held by TCRdb, this immuneACCESS table contains in-frame sequences only and omits some clones. Under half of the omission traces to an unresolved V gene where checked; the cause of the rest is unknown. V and J calls and clone size are given by that table; D and trimming were obtained from the DNA. Recorded for this sample are a few hundred thousand clones; roughly an eighth of them occurred a single time. The ten most abundant clones make up 0.017% of the sample.

The record originates from a study of beta chain features in type 1 diabetes (dated by TCRdb to the late 2010s). As for the study more broadly: Mean age, gender distribution, total cell number and subset yield did not differ between patients and healthy donors. A total of 107,917,701 sorted cells were examined across all samples, and RNA yield correlated strongly with the number of cells per subset. In the study, TCRB repertoires of sorted circulating CD4+ T cell subsets from recently diagnosed type 1 diabetes patients were compared with those of matched healthy donors. Regulatory and stem cell-like memory subsets were obtained from only 8 patients and roughly 8 healthy donors, while naive and central memory subsets were obtained from all 28 donors. On the study overall, not on this receptor specifically: Because cDNA was sequenced instead of genomic DNA, highly expressing activated cells could be over-represented, though the groups showed no difference in activation or CD3 levels. Only small numbers of individuals were included in the HLA sub-analyses, which left unresolved whether HLA type had any influence on TCRB rearrangement. PCR might favor shorter templates, but patient and control samples were amplified and corrected together, so any skew would affect both groups equally. Type 1 diabetes patients showed a moderate but significant shortening of TCRB CDR3 length in all four CD4+ subsets. Patients with type 1 diabetes made fewer insertions and deleted more nucleotides at VDJ recombination sites, implying thymic rearrangement abnormalities. Naive, central memory and regulatory TCRB repertoires appeared to be more alike among patients than among healthy donors.

A single peripheral blood draw of about 116 mL on average was collected from each donor into heparinised tubes. A BD FACSAria II and a panel including CD45RO, CCR7, CD25, CD127, CD95 and CD27 were used to sort naive, central memory, regulatory and stem cell-like memory CD4+ T cells. All sorted populations exceeded 98% purity. PBMCs were separated immediately by Lymphoprep density gradient centrifugation and were stained directly, without being cultured. Samples were stained and sorted in pairs, with one healthy donor and one patient per experiment, so that batch effects were minimized. Source material: naive CD4+ T cells from blood. Per the publication, the cell subset or site label means: true naive CD4+ T cells. This clonotype was obtained from a young man with type 1 diabetes. The chain is assembled from TRBV20-1 and TRBJ2-3; the D gene cannot be resolved reliably. The DNA sequence is as follows: TGCAGTGCTAGAGAGAGGTCAGCGCAGTATTTT. Its translation reads: CSARERSAQYF.